Below are 8 T cell receptor beta chains sequenced from a single sample in a study of Ad26.COV2.S vaccination and SARS-CoV-2 variants. The protocol was immunoSEQ multiplex PCR, while the TCRdb copy is restricted to in-frame clones and leaves out a portion. This sample yields more than 300,000 clones, of which about 82% are seen a single time; 2.1% belongs to the top ten. This sample's treatment: roughly 19 received Ad26.COV2.S at low or high dose, single or two shots; about 5 received placebo; per-sample allocation not given. Day 63 after the first vaccine or placebo injection was the time point for sampling. The material was peripheral blood, obtained in a trial of Ad26.COV2.S vaccine versus placebo. The receptors here all came from a person between 18 and 65 years old who received the Ad26.COV2.S COVID-19 vaccine or a placebo.

V and J are TRBV19 and TRBJ1-2; D is unresolved. The CDR3 loop spans 14 amino acids. Germline assignment: CDR1 LNHDA and CDR2 SQIVND (reference sequence). V was pared by 5 bases and J by 2 bases, with 12 bases between. CDR3 amino acids: CASSPEATNYGYTF. CDR3 bases: TGTGCCAGTAGTCCCGAGGCTACAAACTATGGCTACACCTTC. Variable domain in full (rest from reference TRBV19 and TRBJ1-2): DGGITQSPKYLFRKEGQNVTLSCEQNLNHDAMYWYRQDPGQGLRLIYYSQIVNDFQKGDIAEGYSVSREKKESFPLTVTSAQKNPTAFYLCASSPEATNYGYTFGSGTRLTVV.

The chain employs TRBV19 and TRBJ2-7; D is perhaps TRBD1 or TRBD2 (6 bases each). Looked up from germline, CDR1 is LNHDA and CDR2 is SQIVND (reference sequence). Trimming shortened V by 5 bases and J by 4 bases, and 15 bases separated the two germline ends. This CDR3 region has 14 residues. The CDR3 DNA is TGTGCCAGTAGTCTCGCCGGGGGCTTGTACGAGCAGTACTTC. This sequence encodes CASSLAGGLYEQYF.

The chain joins TRBV6-6 to TRBJ1-6, with 9 positions matching TRBD1. V shed 0 bases, J shed 10 bases, and the junction held 7 bases outside the gene matches. The germline V gene has CDR1 MNHNY and CDR2 SVGAGI (reference sequence). The CDR3 has 16 amino acids. Written as DNA, the CDR3 is TGTGCCAGCAGTTACTCGATGGGACAGGGCGACTCACCCCTCCACTTT. Residues: CASSYSMGQGDSPLHF.

The J gene is TRBJ1-6, the V gene TRBV6-5; D is uncertain. The CDR3 extends over 15 amino acids. V lost 6 bases and J 6 bases, leaving 15 bases between the germline ends. The germline CDR1 and CDR2 sequences are MNHEY and SVGAGI. The DNA of the CDR3 is TGTGCCAGCAGGCTTGCCAAATTGGCTAATTCACCCCTCCACTTT. It yields the protein CASRLAKLANSPLHF.

The CDR3 sequence is CASRQQGAGYTF. CDR3 in DNA: TGTGCCAGCAGGCAACAGGGGGCGGGCTACACCTTC. The chain combines TRBV13 with TRBJ1-2, with 9 nucleotides matching TRBD1. Per germline, CDR1 PRHDT and CDR2 FYEKMQ (reference sequence). The CDR3 runs 12 residues. Losses at the gene ends were 6 bases for V and 8 bases for J; bases not matched to a gene: 4. The full variable domain, rest sourced from reference TRBV13 and TRBJ1-2, is AAGVIQSPRHLIKEKRETATLKCYPIPRHDTVYWYQQGPGQDPQFLISFYEKMQSDKGSIPDRFSAQQFSDYHSELNMSSLELGDSALYFCASRQQGAGYTFGSGTRLTVV.

This sequence joins TRBV4-1 and TRBJ1-4; TRBD1 matches at 8 bases. The germline CDR1 and CDR2 sequences are MGHRA and YSYEKL. V dropped 3 bases and J dropped 3; count of bases not matched to a gene: 6. The CDR3 contains 16 residues. The CDR3 is CASSHQRTGSNEKLFF. As DNA, the CDR3 is TGCGCCAGCAGCCACCAAAGGACAGGGTCTAATGAAAAACTGTTTTTT.

This clone has a single count. The CDR3, as DNA: TGTGCCAGCAGAAACACGGGAGGACAGGGGGCGCGGGGCTATGGCTACACCTTC. Translation gives CASRNTGGQGARGYGYTF. This sequence joins TRBV7-9 and TRBJ1-2, with 11 bases lining up with TRBD1. This CDR3 is built from 18 residues. From germline, CDR1 is SEHNR and CDR2 FQNEAQ (reference sequence). The V and J ends lost 6 bases and 4 bases, in that order; junction bases with no gene match: 16.

The chain recombines TRBV7-8 with TRBJ1-1; D is uncertain. Trimming removed 3 bases from V and 2 bases from J, with 10 bases in between. Germline V gene sequence: CDR1 SGHVS, CDR2 FQNEAQ. There are 14 residues in the CDR3. Written as DNA, the CDR3 is TGTGCCAGCAGCTTTGCTCAGGAAAACACTGAAGCTTTCTTT. It is translated as CASSFAQENTEAFF. The full variable domain, its missing parts supplied by reference TRBV7-8 and TRBJ1-1, is GAGVSQSPRYKVAKRGQDVALRCDPISGHVSLFWYQQALGQGPEFLTYFQNEAQLDKSGLPSDRFFAERPEGSVSTLKIQRTQQEDSAVYLCASSFAQENTEAFFGQGTRLTVV.